This T cell receptor beta chain was retrieved from a study of Graves' ophthalmopathy and Graves' hyperthyroidism. For repertoire sequencing, the TCR beta CDR3 regions were amplified from RNA transcripts. Amplification began with first-round RT-PCR using HTBI primers, then second-round multiplex PCR was performed. MiXCR was run by TCRdb on the multiplex PCR reads, yielding one entry per CDR3 protein. Among 300,000 to 500,000 distinct CDR3 sequences listed, approximately 15% were seen once. In its sample, this clonotype was seen a few times. The CDR3 has 15 amino acids. Trimming pared 7 bases from V and 2 bases from J, leaving 17 bases between. Germline values: CDR1 ENHRY, CDR2 SYGVKD.

The TCR originated in a woman younger than 35 with stable Graves' hyperthyroidism. The rearrangement joins TRBV10-3 to TRBJ1-2; perhaps TRBD1 as D (5 bases). What was sequenced was peripheral blood. The CDR3: CAITAQKTENYGYTF. Written as DNA, the CDR3 is TGTGCCATCACGGCCCAAAAGACAGAAAACTATGGCTACACCTTC.